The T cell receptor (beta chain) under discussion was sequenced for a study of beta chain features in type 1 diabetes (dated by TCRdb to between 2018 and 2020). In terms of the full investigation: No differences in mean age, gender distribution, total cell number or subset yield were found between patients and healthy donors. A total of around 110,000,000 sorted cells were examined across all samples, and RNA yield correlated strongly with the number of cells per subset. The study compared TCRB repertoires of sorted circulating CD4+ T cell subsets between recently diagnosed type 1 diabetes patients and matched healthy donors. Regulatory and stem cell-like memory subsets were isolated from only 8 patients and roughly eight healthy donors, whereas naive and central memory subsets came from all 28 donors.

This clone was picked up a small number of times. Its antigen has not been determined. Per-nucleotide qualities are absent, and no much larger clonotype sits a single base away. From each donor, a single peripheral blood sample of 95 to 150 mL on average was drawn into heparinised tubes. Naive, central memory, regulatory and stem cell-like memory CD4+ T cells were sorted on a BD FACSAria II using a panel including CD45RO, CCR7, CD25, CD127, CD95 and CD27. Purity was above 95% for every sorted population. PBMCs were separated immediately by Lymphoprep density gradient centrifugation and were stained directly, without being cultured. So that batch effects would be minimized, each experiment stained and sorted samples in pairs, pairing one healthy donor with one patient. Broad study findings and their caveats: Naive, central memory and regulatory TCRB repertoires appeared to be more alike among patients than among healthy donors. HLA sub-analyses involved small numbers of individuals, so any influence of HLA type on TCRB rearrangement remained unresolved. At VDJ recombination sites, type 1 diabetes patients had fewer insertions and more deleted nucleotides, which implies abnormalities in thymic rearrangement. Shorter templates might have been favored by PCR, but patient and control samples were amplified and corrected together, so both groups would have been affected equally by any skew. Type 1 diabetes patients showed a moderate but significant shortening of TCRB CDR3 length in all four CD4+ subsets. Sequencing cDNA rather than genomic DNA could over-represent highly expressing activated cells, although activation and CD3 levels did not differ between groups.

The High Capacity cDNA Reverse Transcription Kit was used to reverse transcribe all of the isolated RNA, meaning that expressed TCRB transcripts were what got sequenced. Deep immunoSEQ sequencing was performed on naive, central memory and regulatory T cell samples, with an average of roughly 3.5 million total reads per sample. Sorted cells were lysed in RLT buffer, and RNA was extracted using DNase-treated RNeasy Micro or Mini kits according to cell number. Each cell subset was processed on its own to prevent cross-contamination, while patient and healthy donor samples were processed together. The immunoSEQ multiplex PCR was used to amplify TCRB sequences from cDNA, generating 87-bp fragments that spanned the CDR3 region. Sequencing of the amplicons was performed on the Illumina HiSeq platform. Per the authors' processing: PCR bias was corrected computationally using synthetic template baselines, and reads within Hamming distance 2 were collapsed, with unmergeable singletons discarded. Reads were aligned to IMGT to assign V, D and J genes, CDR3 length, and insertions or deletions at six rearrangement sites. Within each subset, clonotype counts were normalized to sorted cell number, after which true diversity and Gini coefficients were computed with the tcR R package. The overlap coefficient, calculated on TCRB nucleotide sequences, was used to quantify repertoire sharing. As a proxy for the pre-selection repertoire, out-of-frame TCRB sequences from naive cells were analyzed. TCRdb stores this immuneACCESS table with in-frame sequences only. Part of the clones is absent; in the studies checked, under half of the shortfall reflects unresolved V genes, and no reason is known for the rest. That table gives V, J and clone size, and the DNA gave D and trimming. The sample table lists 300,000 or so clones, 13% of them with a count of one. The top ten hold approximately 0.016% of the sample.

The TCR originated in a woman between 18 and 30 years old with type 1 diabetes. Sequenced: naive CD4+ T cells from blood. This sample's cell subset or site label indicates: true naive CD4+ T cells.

The CDR3 loop reads CASSSQITGGEKLFF. The nucleotide sequence reads TGTGCCAGCAGCTCACAGATCACGGGGGGGGAAAAACTGTTTTTT. The rearranged segments are TRBV9 and TRBJ1-4, and the D gene may be TRBD1, 5 bases matching. V sheds 4 bases and J sheds 8 bases, leaving 18 bases between their ends. CDR1 and CDR2 are read off the germline V gene as SGDLS and YYNGEE. From its cysteine to its phenylalanine, the CDR3 spans 15 amino acids. CDR3 DNA only is kept here, 45 bases in frame from base 1. The full variable domain, with segments outside the CDR3 supplied by the reference TRBV9 and TRBJ1-4 proteins, appears as DSGVTQTPKHLITATGQRVTLRCSPRSGDLSVYWYQQSLDQGLQFLIQYYNGEERAKGNILERFSAQQFPDLHSELNLSSLELGDSALYFCASSSQITGGEKLFFGSGTQLSVL.